This T cell receptor (beta chain) comes out of a study of cytomegalovirus exposure and HLA in healthy donors. Study information: Among the approximately 400 donors who were genotyped, around 77% fell in the genetic ancestry cluster that is associated with self-reported Caucasian donors.

The germline V gene encodes CDR1 SGHTA and CDR2 FQGTGA. V was pared by 5 bases and J by 4 bases, with 10 bases between. The CDR3 contains 13 residues. The PCR ran on 60 Vbeta and 13 Jbeta primers. The method was immunoSEQ multiplex PCR; TCRdb's version includes in-frame clones alone and lacks a portion of them. The data show approximately 180,000 clones, 65% to 85% seen once. V usage is TRBV7-3 and J usage is TRBJ2-3; D unresolved. The sample comprised PBMCs. This sequence was found in a young man in good health and CMV-seronegative. CDR3 in DNA: TGTGCCAGCAGCCTATGGGCAGCAGATACGCAGTATTTT. Translation: CASSLWAADTQYF. The full variable domain, rest sourced from reference TRBV7-3 and TRBJ2-3, is GAGVSQTPSNKVTEKGKYVELRCDPISGHTALYWYRQSLGQGPEFLIYFQGTGAADDSGLPNDRFFAVRPEGSVSTLKIQRTERGDSAVYLCASSLWAADTQYFGPGTRLTVL.